The 4 T cell receptor beta chains below come from one sample, sequenced in a study of Tregs in tolerant kidney transplant recipients. The table came from immunoSEQ multiplex PCR; TCRdb's copy has only in-frame clones and leaves some out. The top ten hold about 0.36% of the sample, which has tens of thousands of clones, roughly 89% seen once. The source material was CD4+ T cells from blood, sampled before the transplant. Receptors originate from a human donor who received a combined kidney and bone marrow transplant.

The chain joins TRBV7-8 to TRBJ2-2, with TRBD1 as a possible D gene (5 bases). Germline V gene sequence: CDR1 SGHVS, CDR2 FQNEAQ. This CDR3 comprises 16 residues. V gave up 1 base and J gave up 1 base, with 10 bases separating them. The CDR3 reads CASSLEGLGNTGELFF. The CDR3 DNA sequence: TGTGCCAGCAGCTTAGAGGGGTTGGGGAACACCGGGGAGCTGTTTTTT.

The chain employs TRBV5-4 and TRBJ1-1; 7 bases line up with TRBD1. Per the germline V gene, CDR1 is SGHNT and CDR2 is YYREEE (reference sequence). The CDR3 extends over 15 amino acids. The V segment lost 4 bases and the J segment 6 bases; nucleotides outside the gene matches: 12. Here the CDR3 DNA reads TGTGCCAGCAGCGCGCGACAGGGTCCCATAGCTGAAGCTTTCTTT. Translating gives CASSARQGPIAEAFF. Based on the CDR3 plus reference TRBV5-4 and TRBJ1-1, the full variable domain is ETGVTQSPTHLIKTRGQQVTLRCSSQSGHNTVSWYQQALGQGPQFIFQYYREEENGRGNFPPRFSGLQFPNYSSELNVNALELDDSALYLCASSARQGPIAEAFFGQGTRLTVV.

This clone was seen just once. The rearrangement uses TRBV5-4 and TRBJ2-3, with D possibly TRBD1 on 6 matching bases. Germline lookup yields CDR1 SGHNT and CDR2 YYREEE (reference sequence). CDR3 size: 14 residues. Trimming pared 4 bases from V and 4 bases from J, leaving 13 bases between. CDR3 sequence: CASSDPRGPDTQYF. The DNA of the CDR3 is TGTGCCAGCAGCGACCCCAGGGGCCCAGATACGCAGTATTTT.

V is TRBV5-8 and J is TRBJ2-1, with 7 bases lining up with TRBD1. V lost 3 bases to trimming and J lost 0 bases; unmatched junction nucleotides: 3. Per germline, CDR1 SGHTS and CDR2 YDEGEE. The CDR3 length is 15 residues. The CDR3 DNA reads TGTGCCAGCAGCTCTGGGACAGCCTCCTACAATGAGCAGTTCTTC. It is translated as CASSSGTASYNEQFF.